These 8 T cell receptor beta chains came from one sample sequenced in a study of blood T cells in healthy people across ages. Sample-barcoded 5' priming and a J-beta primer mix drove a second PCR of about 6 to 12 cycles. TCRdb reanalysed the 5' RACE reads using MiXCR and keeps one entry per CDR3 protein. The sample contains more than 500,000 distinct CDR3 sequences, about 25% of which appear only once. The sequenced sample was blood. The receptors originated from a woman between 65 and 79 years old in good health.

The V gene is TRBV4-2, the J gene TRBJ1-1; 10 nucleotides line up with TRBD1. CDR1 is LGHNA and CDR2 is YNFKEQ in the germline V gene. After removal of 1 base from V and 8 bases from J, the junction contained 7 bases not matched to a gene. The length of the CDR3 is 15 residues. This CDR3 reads CASSQVGQGVAEAFF. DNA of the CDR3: TGTGCCAGCAGCCAAGTAGGACAGGGGGTCGCCGAAGCTTTCTTT.

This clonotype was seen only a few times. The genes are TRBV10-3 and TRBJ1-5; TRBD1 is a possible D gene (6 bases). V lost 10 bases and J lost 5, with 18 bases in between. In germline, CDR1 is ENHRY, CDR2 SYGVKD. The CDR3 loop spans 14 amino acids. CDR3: CATRRRAGDQPQHF. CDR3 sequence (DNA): TGTGCCACCAGACGCAGGGCAGGGGATCAGCCCCAGCATTTT.

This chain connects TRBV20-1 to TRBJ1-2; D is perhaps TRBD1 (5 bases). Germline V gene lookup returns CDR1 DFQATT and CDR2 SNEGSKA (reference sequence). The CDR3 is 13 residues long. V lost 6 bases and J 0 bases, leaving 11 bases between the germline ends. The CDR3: CSAATAANYGYTF. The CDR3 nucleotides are TGCAGTGCCGCGACAGCAGCTAACTATGGCTACACCTTC.

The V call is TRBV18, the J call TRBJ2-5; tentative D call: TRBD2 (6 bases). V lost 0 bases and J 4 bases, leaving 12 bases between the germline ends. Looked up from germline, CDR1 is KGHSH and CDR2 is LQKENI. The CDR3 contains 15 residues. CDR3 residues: CASSPPSGGRETQYF. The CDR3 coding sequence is TGTGCCAGCTCACCACCTTCCGGGGGTAGAGAGACCCAGTACTTC.

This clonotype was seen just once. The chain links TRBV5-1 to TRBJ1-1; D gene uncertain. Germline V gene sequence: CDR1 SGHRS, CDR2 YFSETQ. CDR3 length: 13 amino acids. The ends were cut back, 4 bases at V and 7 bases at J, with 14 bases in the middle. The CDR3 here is CASSRNSEFEAFF. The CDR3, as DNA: TGCGCCAGCAGCCGGAACTCTGAGTTTGAAGCTTTCTTT.

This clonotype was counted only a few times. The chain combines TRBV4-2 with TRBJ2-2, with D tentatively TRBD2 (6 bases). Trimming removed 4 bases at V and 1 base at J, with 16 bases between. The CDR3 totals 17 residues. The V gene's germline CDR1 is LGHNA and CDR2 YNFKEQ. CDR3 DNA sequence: TGTGCCAGCAGCCGCCAGGGTTCGCGGGGGAACACCGGGGAGCTGTTTTTT. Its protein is CASSRQGSRGNTGELFF.

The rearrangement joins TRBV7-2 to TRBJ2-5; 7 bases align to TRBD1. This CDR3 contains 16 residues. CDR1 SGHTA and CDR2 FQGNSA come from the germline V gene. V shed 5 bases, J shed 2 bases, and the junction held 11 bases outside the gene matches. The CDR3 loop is CASSVVSRGQQETQYF. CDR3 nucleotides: TGTGCCAGCAGCGTCGTTTCTAGGGGACAGCAAGAGACCCAGTACTTC.

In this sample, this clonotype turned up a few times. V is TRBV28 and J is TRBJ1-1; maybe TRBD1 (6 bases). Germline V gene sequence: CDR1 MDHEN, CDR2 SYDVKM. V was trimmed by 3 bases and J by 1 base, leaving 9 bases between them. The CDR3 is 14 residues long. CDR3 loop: CASSLQGSNTEAFF. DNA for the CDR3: TGTGCCAGCAGTTTGCAGGGGTCGAACACTGAAGCTTTCTTT.